The entry that follows covers one TCR beta chain sequence. The antigen remains unidentified. This record comes from a study of regulatory T cells in long-lasting Graves disease. Whole-study findings and limits: Not thyroid tissue but only peripheral blood was studied.

Building of the TCR beta libraries involved iRepertoire HTBI primers and Arm-PCR of CDR3 regions. From the multiplex PCR reads, TCRdb called clonotypes with MiXCR, one entry per CDR3 protein. The sample lists more than 450,000 distinct CDR3 sequences; approximately 12% were seen once. From germline, CDR1 is ENHRY and CDR2 SYGVKD. CDR3 length equals 15 residues. V was pared by 6 bases and J by 6 bases, with 5 bases of the junction left unmatched. Specified time point: newly diagnosed GD, antithyroid drugs for less than 3 months. Isolated PBMC RNA provided the starting material for the TCR library. This sample was also put to use in a study of T cells in Graves' hyperthyroidism and ophthalmopathy.

The TCR comes from a woman younger than 45 with Graves disease. The chain is built from TRBV10-3 and TRBJ2-7, with 16 positions matching TRBD2. Sample: peripheral blood mononuclear cells (PBMCs), taken at new diagnosis, from a patient treated with antithyroid drugs. The CDR3 DNA sequence: TGTGCCATCAGCGGGGGACTAGCGGGAGGGATCGAGCAGTACTTC. Residues: CAISGGLAGGIEQYF.